The present entry profiles one TCR beta chain with its context. The CDR3 extends over 13 amino acids. CDR1 and CDR2 from the germline V gene are SGHKS and YYEKEE (reference sequence). With 4 bases clipped from V and 7 bases from J, the junction kept 7 bases outside the gene matches. Clones were read by immunoSEQ multiplex PCR, and TCRdb kept only the in-frame ones, dropping some. The sample yields about 58,000 clones, approximately 81% seen once. The data were taken from a study of blood T cell repertoires in COVID-19. This chain joins TRBV5-5 and TRBJ2-7; 8 bases fit TRBD2. This sequence was found in a man aged 40-50 years with active COVID-19. The specimen sequenced was peripheral blood. The CDR3 DNA sequence: TGTGCCAGCAGCACTAGCGGAGCTGGGGAGCAGTACTTC. Its translation is CASSTSGAGEQYF.